The 20 T cell receptor beta chains given below trace back to one sample, sequenced in a study of blood T cell repertoires in COVID-19. The table came from immunoSEQ multiplex PCR; TCRdb's copy has only in-frame clones and leaves some out. Among roughly 180,000 clones listed, 70% to 90% were seen once. Sequenced sample: peripheral blood. The receptor set was obtained from an elderly man with COVID-19, enrolled during active disease.

V and J are TRBV5-1 and TRBJ1-5, with D possibly TRBD1 on 5 matching bases. This CDR3 contains 13 residues. Per the germline V gene, CDR1 is SGHRS and CDR2 is YFSETQ. Between the trimmed V and J ends, which lost 0 bases and 7 bases, there was a span of 8 bases. The CDR3 loop reads CASSLEQDQPQHF. CDR3 nucleotides: TGCGCCAGCAGCTTGGAACAGGACCAGCCCCAGCATTTT.

This clone has a handful of counts. The rearrangement uses TRBV28 and TRBJ1-2; D is ambiguous. Germline V lookup: CDR1 MDHEN, CDR2 SYDVKM. This CDR3 is 11 amino acids long. V was pared by 6 bases and J by 4 bases, with 6 bases between. The CDR3 bases are TGTGCCAGCAGAACAACCTATGGCTACACCTTC. Its protein product is CASRTTYGYTF.

V and J are TRBV7-2 and TRBJ1-5; D possibly corresponds to TRBD1 (6 bases). The germline V gene has CDR1 SGHTA and CDR2 FQGNSA. The CDR3 contains 13 residues. Trimming shortened V by 2 bases and J by 6 bases, and 8 bases separated the two germline ends. The CDR3 here is CASSLQGTQPQHF. CDR3 bases: TGTGCCAGCAGCTTACAGGGGACTCAGCCCCAGCATTTT.

This sequence joins TRBV20-1 and TRBJ1-5; TRBD1 aligns across 7 bases. The CDR3 contains 14 residues. V lost 3 bases to trimming and J lost 2 bases; unmatched junction nucleotides: 4. The germline CDR1 and CDR2 sequences are DFQATT and SNEGSKA (reference sequence). The CDR3, as DNA: TGCAGTGCTAGTTCCGGGACAGGCAATCAGCCCCAGCATTTT. Translated, it gives CSASSGTGNQPQHF.

V is TRBV18 and J is TRBJ1-5; 10 nucleotides match TRBD1. The length of the CDR3 is 16 residues. J lost 6 bases, V lost 5 bases, and 10 bases had no gene match. CDR1 and CDR2 (germline): KGHSH, LQKENI. CDR3 sequence: CASSSTGQGETQPQHF. The CDR3 DNA follows: TGTGCCAGCTCATCTACTGGACAGGGGGAGACTCAGCCCCAGCATTTT.

Here the CDR3 reads CASSRQTDTEAFF. CDR3 bases: TGTGCCAGTTCCAGGCAGACCGACACTGAAGCTTTCTTT. This chain uses TRBV19 with TRBJ1-1; D is ambiguous. Trimming stripped 8 bases from V and 3 bases from J, with 13 bases between. Germline CDR1 reads LNHDA; CDR2 reads SQIVND (reference sequence). This CDR3 has 13 residues. Variable domain in full (rest from reference TRBV19 and TRBJ1-1): DGGITQSPKYLFRKEGQNVTLSCEQNLNHDAMYWYRQDPGQGLRLIYYSQIVNDFQKGDIAEGYSVSREKKESFPLTVTSAQKNPTAFYLCASSRQTDTEAFFGQGTRLTVV.

The chain has TRBV19 and TRBJ1-5; 7 positions match TRBD1. J gave up 6 bases and V 1 base, and 12 bases lay outside the gene matches. Germline V lookup: CDR1 LNHDA, CDR2 SQIVND (reference sequence). The CDR3 extends over 17 amino acids. The CDR3 is CASSIGFTGALGQPQHF. As DNA, the CDR3 is TGTGCCAGTAGTATAGGGTTTACAGGGGCCCTGGGTCAGCCCCAGCATTTT.

V usage is TRBV19 and J usage is TRBJ2-5, with 7 bases aligning to TRBD2. The V and J ends lost 4 bases and 7 bases, in that order; junction bases with no gene match: 3. Looked up from germline, CDR1 is LNHDA and CDR2 is SQIVND (reference sequence). The CDR3 totals 12 residues. In DNA, the CDR3 is TGTGCCAGTAGTAGACCGGGAGGGACCCAGTACTTC. The encoded protein is CASSRPGGTQYF.

The V and J genes are TRBV6-5 and TRBJ2-5; 8 positions match TRBD2. In germline, CDR1 is MNHEY, CDR2 SVGAGI. This CDR3 is built from 16 residues. Trimming took 1 base from V and 5 from J; bases not matched to a gene: 9. CDR3 sequence (DNA): TGTGCCAGCAGTTACTTAGGCGGGGGGAGCTCCGAGACCCAGTACTTC. Protein: CASSYLGGGSSETQYF.

The chain combines TRBV9 with TRBJ2-3; the D gene is possibly TRBD1 (5 bases). Deletions cut 0 bases from V and 3 bases from J, with 17 bases between. This CDR3 contains 17 residues. The germline V gene has CDR1 SGDLS and CDR2 YYNGEE. The CDR3 DNA reads TGTGCCAGCAGCGTAGATTCGACAGTCTACCAAACAGATACGCAGTATTTT. It is translated as CASSVDSTVYQTDTQYF.

V and J are TRBV6-6 and TRBJ2-3; TRBD1 is a possible D gene (6 bases). This CDR3 comprises 13 residues. Germline V lookup: CDR1 MNHNY, CDR2 SVGAGI (reference sequence). V was clipped by 8 bases and J by 0 bases, with 9 bases between them. The CDR3, as DNA: TGTGCCAGCCGGGACACGAGCACAGATACGCAGTATTTT. This translates into CASRDTSTDTQYF.

This chain uses TRBV19 with TRBJ2-2; 7 bases match TRBD2. This CDR3 contains 16 residues. CDR1 and CDR2 (germline): LNHDA, SQIVND (reference sequence). The J segment lost 1 base and the V segment lost 3 bases, leaving 5 bases of the junction unmatched. The CDR3 here is CASSIGGGGNTGELFF. DNA for the CDR3: TGTGCCAGTAGTATCGGAGGCGGGGGGAACACCGGGGAGCTGTTTTTT. The entire variable domain, with the rest obtained from reference TRBV19 and TRBJ2-2, is as follows: DGGITQSPKYLFRKEGQNVTLSCEQNLNHDAMYWYRQDPGQGLRLIYYSQIVNDFQKGDIAEGYSVSREKKESFPLTVTSAQKNPTAFYLCASSIGGGGNTGELFFGEGSRLTVL.

The V and J genes are TRBV5-4 and TRBJ1-2; no clear D gene. Trimming stripped 2 bases from V and 8 bases from J, with 16 bases between. Germline V gene lookup returns CDR1 SGHNT and CDR2 YYREEE (reference sequence). The CDR3 runs 14 residues. CDR3 region: CASSFYRSPGGYTF. Written as DNA, the CDR3 is TGTGCCAGCAGCTTCTATCGCAGCCCAGGAGGCTACACCTTC.

The chain uses TRBV10-3 and TRBJ2-1; maybe TRBD1 (6 bases). CDR3 length: 14 amino acids. The germline gives CDR1 ENHRY, CDR2 SYGVKD. V lost 6 bases, J lost 9 bases, and 18 bases lay in between. CDR3 amino acids: CAISRIQGSGEQFF. In DNA form, the CDR3 reads TGTGCCATCAGCCGAATACAGGGTTCCGGTGAGCAGTTCTTC.

The gene calls are TRBV4-1 and TRBJ2-3, with 8 bases fitting TRBD2. With V trimmed by 0 bases and J by 9 bases, 2 bases remained unmatched. The CDR3 covers 13 residues. Germline V gene data show CDR1 as MGHRA and CDR2 as YSYEKL. The CDR3 nucleotides are TGCGCCAGCAGCCAAGAGGGCGGGGGGACGCAGTATTTT. It is translated as CASSQEGGGTQYF.

The CDR3 sequence: CASSPQGAGNTIYF. The CDR3 bases are TGTGCCAGCAGCCCCCAGGGGGCTGGAAACACCATATATTTT. The genes are TRBV11-3 and TRBJ1-3; 7 positions agree with TRBD1. Germline V gene sequence: CDR1 SGHNT, CDR2 YENEEA. The CDR3 consists of 14 residues. V trimming: 5 bases; J trimming: 2 bases; junction bases outside the gene matches: 3.

The genes are TRBV11-2 and TRBJ1-4; a possible D gene is TRBD1 (5 bases). Per germline, CDR1 SGHAT and CDR2 FQNNGV. Between the trimmed V and J ends, which lost 3 bases and 0 bases, there was a span of 11 bases. CDR3 length equals 16 residues. DNA of the CDR3: TGTGCCAGCAGCTTCGGACATTATGCAACTAATGAAAAACTGTTTTTT. This gives the protein CASSFGHYATNEKLFF.

Only one count was recorded for this clone. The V gene is TRBV18, the J gene TRBJ1-2, with D maybe TRBD1 (5 bases). The V gene's germline CDR1 is KGHSH and CDR2 LQKENI. This CDR3 has 15 amino acids. With 0 bases removed from V and 5 bases from J, the gap between germline ends came to 13 bases. CDR3 nucleotides: TGTGCCAGCTCACCACCGGGGGGGTCCGGTTATGGCTACACCTTC. This translates into CASSPPGGSGYGYTF.

The chain recombines TRBV6-5 with TRBJ1-3, with 7 bases aligning to TRBD1. With V trimmed by 2 bases and J by 3 bases, 4 bases remained unmatched. Germline V gives CDR1 MNHEY, CDR2 SVGAGI. The CDR3 is 15 amino acids. In DNA, the CDR3 is TGTGCCAGCAGTTACGAGTCAGGGGGTGGAAACACCATATATTTT. This encodes CASSYESGGGNTIYF.

J is TRBJ1-1 and V is TRBV6-5, with 7 nucleotides matching TRBD1. The V segment lost 6 bases and the J segment 4 bases; nucleotides outside the gene matches: 2. The CDR3 is 12 residues long. Germline assignment: CDR1 MNHEY and CDR2 SVGAGI. CDR3 sequence reads: CASSPGGTEAFF. The CDR3 nucleotides read TGTGCCAGCAGCCCAGGGGGCACTGAAGCTTTCTTT.